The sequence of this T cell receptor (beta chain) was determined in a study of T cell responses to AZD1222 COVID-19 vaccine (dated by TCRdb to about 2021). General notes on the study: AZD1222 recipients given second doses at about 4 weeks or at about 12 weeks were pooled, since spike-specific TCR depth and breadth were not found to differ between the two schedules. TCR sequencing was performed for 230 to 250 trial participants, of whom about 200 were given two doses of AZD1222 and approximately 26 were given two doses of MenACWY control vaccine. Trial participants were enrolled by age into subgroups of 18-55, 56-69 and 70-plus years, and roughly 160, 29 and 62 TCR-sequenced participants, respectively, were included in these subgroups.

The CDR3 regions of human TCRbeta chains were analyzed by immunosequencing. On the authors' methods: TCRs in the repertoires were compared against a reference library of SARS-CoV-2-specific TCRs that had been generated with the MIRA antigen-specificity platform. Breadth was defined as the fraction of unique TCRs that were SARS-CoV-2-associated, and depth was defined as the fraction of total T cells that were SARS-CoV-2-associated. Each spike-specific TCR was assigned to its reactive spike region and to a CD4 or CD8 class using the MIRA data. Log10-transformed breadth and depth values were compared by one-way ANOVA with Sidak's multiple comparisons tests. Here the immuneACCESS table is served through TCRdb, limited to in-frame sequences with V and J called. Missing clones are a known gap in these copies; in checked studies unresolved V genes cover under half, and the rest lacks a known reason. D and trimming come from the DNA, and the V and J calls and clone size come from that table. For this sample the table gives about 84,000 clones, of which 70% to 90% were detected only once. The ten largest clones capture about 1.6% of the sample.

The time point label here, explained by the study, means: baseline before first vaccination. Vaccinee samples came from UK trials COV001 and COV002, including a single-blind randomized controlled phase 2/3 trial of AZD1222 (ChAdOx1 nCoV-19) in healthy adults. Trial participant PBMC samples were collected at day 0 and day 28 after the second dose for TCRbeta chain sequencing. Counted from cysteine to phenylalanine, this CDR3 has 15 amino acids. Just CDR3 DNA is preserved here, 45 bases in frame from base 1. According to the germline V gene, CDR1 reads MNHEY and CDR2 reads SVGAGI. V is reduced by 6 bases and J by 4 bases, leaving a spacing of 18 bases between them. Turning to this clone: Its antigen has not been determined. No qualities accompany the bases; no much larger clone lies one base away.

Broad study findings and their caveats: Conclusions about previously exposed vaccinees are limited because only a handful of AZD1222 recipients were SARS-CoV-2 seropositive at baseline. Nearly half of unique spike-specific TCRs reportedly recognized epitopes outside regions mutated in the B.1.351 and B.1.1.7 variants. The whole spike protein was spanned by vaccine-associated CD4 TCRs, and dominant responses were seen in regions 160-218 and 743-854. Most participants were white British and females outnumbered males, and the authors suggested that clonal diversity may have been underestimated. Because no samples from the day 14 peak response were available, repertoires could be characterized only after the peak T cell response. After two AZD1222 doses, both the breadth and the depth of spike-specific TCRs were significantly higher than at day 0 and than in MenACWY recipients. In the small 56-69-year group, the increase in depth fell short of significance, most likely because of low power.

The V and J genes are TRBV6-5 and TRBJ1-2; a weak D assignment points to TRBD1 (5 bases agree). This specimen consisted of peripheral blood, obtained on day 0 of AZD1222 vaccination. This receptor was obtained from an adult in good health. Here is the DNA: TGTGCCAGCAGGTCCGAAGAAGGGGCGTCCTATGGCTACACCTTC. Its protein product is CASRSEEGASYGYTF.